Listed below are T cell receptor beta chains from one sample, sequenced in a study of shared clonotypes between healthy human individuals. Profiled with immunoSEQ multiplex PCR; TCRdb holds only in-frame clones, not every one. There are approximately 2,200,000 clones in the sample; about 93% occur only once, and more than 1.5% lies in the top ten. The specimen was naive CD8+ T cells from PBMCs. The receptors here all came from a man younger than 35 in good health. Some clones in this sample may be carry-over from other donors' samples. Each CDR3 is given with its conserved first and last residue. Each record gives: D gene, V gene, J gene, clone size, CDR3 DNA, CDR3 protein. A D gene is named only where the DNA matches it firmly. Rows may omit the clone size; those that give it use once, few, many or a size class.

d_gene: NA
v_gene: TRBV6-6
j_gene: TRBJ2-7
abundance: NA
CDR3nt: TGTGCCAGCAGTTATGGCCCAAACGAGCAGTACTTC
CDR3aa: CASSYGPNEQYF

d_gene: TRBD1
v_gene: TRBV9
j_gene: TRBJ2-1
abundance: once
CDR3nt: TGTGCCAGCCATAGGGGGACAGTGGACCCCAATGAGCAGTTCTTC
CDR3aa: CASHRGTVDPNEQFF

d_gene: TRBD2
v_gene: TRBV2
j_gene: TRBJ2-7
abundance: NA
CDR3nt: TGTGCCAGCAGTGAAAGAGAGATAGCGGGAACCGAGCAGTACTTC
CDR3aa: CASSEREIAGTEQYF

d_gene: TRBD1
v_gene: TRBV28
j_gene: TRBJ2-4
abundance: NA
CDR3nt: TGTGCCAGCAGTGTTACCGGGACAGCAAAAAACATTCAGTACTTC
CDR3aa: CASSVTGTAKNIQYF

d_gene: NA
v_gene: TRBV2
j_gene: TRBJ2-7
abundance: NA
CDR3nt: TGTGCCTCCCGCGCAGGGGTAGCCTACGAGCAGTACTTC
CDR3aa: CASRAGVAYEQYF

d_gene: NA
v_gene: TRBV7-2
j_gene: TRBJ2-3
abundance: NA
CDR3nt: TGTGCCAGCAACCACCCGCAGTCCCGCACAGATACGCAGTATTTT
CDR3aa: CASNHPQSRTDTQYF

d_gene: NA
v_gene: TRBV7-9
j_gene: TRBJ2-7
abundance: NA
CDR3nt: TGTGCCAGCAGCCCTGCGGGCCCGAGGGGGGAGCAGTACTTC
CDR3aa: CASSPAGPRGEQYF

d_gene: NA
v_gene: TRBV7-9
j_gene: TRBJ1-3
abundance: NA
CDR3nt: TGTGCCAGCAGCTTAGTAGGGGCTGGAAACACCATATATTTT
CDR3aa: CASSLVGAGNTIYF

d_gene: NA
v_gene: TRBV4-2
j_gene: TRBJ2-1
abundance: NA
CDR3nt: TGTGCCAGCAGCCAAGCCCCCAACCCCTACAATTACAATGAGCAGTTCTTC
CDR3aa: CASSQAPNPYNYNEQFF

d_gene: NA
v_gene: TRBV11-2
j_gene: TRBJ2-1
abundance: NA
CDR3nt: TGTGCCAGCAGCTTAGGGAATAGCGGAGCCCTACATAATGAGCAGTTCTTC
CDR3aa: CASSLGNSGALHNEQFF

d_gene: TRBD1
v_gene: TRBV5-1
j_gene: TRBJ2-1
abundance: NA
CDR3nt: TGCGCCAGCAGCTACAGGACAGGGAATGAGCAGTTCTTC
CDR3aa: CASSYRTGNEQFF

d_gene: TRBD2
v_gene: TRBV4-1
j_gene: TRBJ2-7
abundance: NA
CDR3nt: TGCGCCAGCAGCCAAGATAGTCTAGCGGGGACCCTCTACGAGCAGTACTTC
CDR3aa: CASSQDSLAGTLYEQYF

d_gene: NA
v_gene: TRBV27
j_gene: TRBJ1-2
abundance: once
CDR3nt: TGTGCCAGCAAGCAGGGCTTTTCTAACTATGGCTACACCTTC
CDR3aa: CASKQGFSNYGYTF

d_gene: TRBD1
v_gene: TRBV5-1
j_gene: TRBJ2-1
abundance: NA
CDR3nt: TGCGCCAGCAGCTTGGCCTCAGGGGGCATCAATGAGCAGTTCTTC
CDR3aa: CASSLASGGINEQFF

d_gene: NA
v_gene: TRBV10-3
j_gene: TRBJ2-7
abundance: NA
CDR3nt: TGTGCCATCAGCGATTTTGGGGCCTACGAGCAGTACTTC
CDR3aa: CAISDFGAYEQYF

d_gene: NA
v_gene: TRBV30
j_gene: TRBJ1-2
abundance: NA
CDR3nt: TGTGCCTGGAGTCTAGTACACCGTAACTATGGCTACACCTTC
CDR3aa: CAWSLVHRNYGYTF

d_gene: TRBD2
v_gene: TRBV4-1
j_gene: TRBJ2-2
abundance: NA
CDR3nt: TGCGCCAGCAGCCTCCGGACTAGCGTGGACGGGGAGCTGTTTTTT
CDR3aa: CASSLRTSVDGELFF

d_gene: TRBD1
v_gene: TRBV11-2
j_gene: TRBJ1-2
abundance: NA
CDR3nt: TGTGCCAGCAGCTTCGGACAGGGGGCCTCTAGGGGCTACACCTTC
CDR3aa: CASSFGQGASRGYTF

d_gene: TRBD2
v_gene: TRBV10-3
j_gene: TRBJ2-7
abundance: NA
CDR3nt: TGTGCCATCAGCAGCGGACTAGCGGGAGGGCAAGACGAGCAGTACTTC
CDR3aa: CAISSGLAGGQDEQYF

d_gene: TRBD2
v_gene: TRBV2
j_gene: TRBJ2-1
abundance: NA
CDR3nt: TGTGCCAGCGGGCTAGCGGGTCAGACCTCCTACAATGAGCAGTTCTTC
CDR3aa: CASGLAGQTSYNEQFF

d_gene: TRBD2
v_gene: TRBV4-2
j_gene: TRBJ2-7
abundance: NA
CDR3nt: TGTGCCAGCAGCCAAGAGTGGGCGGGAGGGCCGTCGCACGAGCAGTACTTC
CDR3aa: CASSQEWAGGPSHEQYF